The 23 T cell receptor beta chains reported below all come from one sample, sequenced in a study of blood T cell repertoires in COVID-19. Clones were read by immunoSEQ multiplex PCR, and TCRdb kept only the in-frame ones, dropping some. The sample holds around 100,000 clones, 70% to 90% seen once. The specimen was peripheral blood. The receptors shown here come from a man aged 45-65 years in a cohort sampled during active COVID-19.

V usage is TRBV7-2 and J usage is TRBJ1-5; tentatively, D is TRBD1 (5 bases). The ends were cut back, 4 bases at V and 4 bases at J, with 8 bases in the middle. This CDR3 is 13 amino acids long. Germline V gene data show CDR1 as SGHTA and CDR2 as FQGNSA. CDR3 region: CASSSRDNQPQHF. The CDR3 DNA sequence: TGTGCCAGCAGCTCCAGGGATAATCAGCCCCAGCATTTT.

This clone was seen a few times. The J gene is TRBJ2-1, the V gene TRBV4-2; TRBD2 agrees at 8 bases. The CDR3 runs 16 residues. CDR1 is LGHNA, CDR2 YNFKEQ, per germline. V was clipped by 0 bases and J by 4 bases; unmatched bases: 5. The CDR3 DNA reads as TGTGCCAGCAGCCAAGACCGGGGGGGGGCGTACAATGAGCAGTTCTTC. As protein: CASSQDRGGAYNEQFF.

The chain links TRBV5-1 to TRBJ2-3; D gene uncertain. The CDR3 spans 17 residues. CDR1 and CDR2 (germline): SGHRS, YFSETQ. The germline V and J ends were trimmed by 7 bases and 2 bases, with 23 bases remaining between them. CDR3 coding DNA: TGCGCCAGCGCCCGCCTAGGAAATAATCCTCACACAGATACGCAGTATTTT. This encodes CASARLGNNPHTDTQYF. Using reference TRBV5-1 and TRBJ2-3 for the parts outside the CDR3, the full variable domain is KAGVTQTPRYLIKTRGQQVTLSCSPISGHRSVSWYQQTPGQGLQFLFEYFSETQRNKGNFPGRFSGRQFSNSRSEMNVSTLELGDSALYLCASARLGNNPHTDTQYFGPGTRLTVL.

V is TRBV5-1 and J is TRBJ2-1; D may be TRBD2 (7 bases). The CDR3 covers 17 residues. Trimming took off 4 bases at V and 7 bases at J, with 24 bases between the two ends. Germline CDR1 reads SGHRS; CDR2 reads YFSETQ. The CDR3 DNA sequence: TGCGCCAGCAGCCTATTGGGCCTAGGGGGGGCCATAAATGAGCAGTTCTTC. It specifies CASSLLGLGGAINEQFF.

The chain carries TRBV2 and TRBJ1-5, with TRBD1 matching over 10 bases. Germline V gene lookup returns CDR1 SNHLY and CDR2 FYNNEI. J was trimmed by 6 bases and V by 6 bases; bases with no gene match: 11. The CDR3 runs 16 residues. The CDR3 DNA follows: TGTGCCAGCAGAGCCCGACAGGGGGCGGTGGGTCAGCCCCAGCATTTT. This encodes CASRARQGAVGQPQHF.

The chain is built from TRBV5-1 and TRBJ2-2, with a weak D call TRBD1 (6 bases). The CDR3 sequence is 16 residues long. CDR1 and CDR2 (germline): SGHRS, YFSETQ. V gave up 4 bases and J gave up 1 base, with 14 bases separating them. The CDR3 DNA sequence: TGCGCCAGCAGCCACAAAACGACAGGGAACACCGGGGAGCTGTTTTTT. Encoded protein: CASSHKTTGNTGELFF. Drawing the rest from reference TRBV5-1 and TRBJ2-2, the complete variable domain is KAGVTQTPRYLIKTRGQQVTLSCSPISGHRSVSWYQQTPGQGLQFLFEYFSETQRNKGNFPGRFSGRQFSNSRSEMNVSTLELGDSALYLCASSHKTTGNTGELFFGEGSRLTVL.

The chain recombines TRBV5-1 with TRBJ2-5; perhaps TRBD2 as D (5 bases). Germline V CDR1 and CDR2: SGHRS, YFSETQ. The CDR3 spans 14 residues. V was clipped by 5 bases and J by 4 bases, with 15 bases between them. CDR3 loop: CASSRGPERETQYF. The CDR3 bases are TGCGCCAGCAGTCGCGGGCCCGAGAGAGAGACCCAGTACTTC.

The chain recombines TRBV3-1 (or the pseudogene TRBV3-2) with TRBJ1-1; TRBD1 is a possible D gene (6 bases). The CDR3 runs to 15 residues. CDR1 is LGHDT and CDR2 is YNNKEL in the germline V gene (reference sequence). V lost 2 bases, J lost 7 bases, and 17 bases lay in between. The DNA for the CDR3 is TGTGCCAGCAGCCAACTGTCAGGGGTGGGAGATGAAGCTTTCTTT. This encodes CASSQLSGVGDEAFF.

The chain is built from TRBV2 and TRBJ1-5; D gene ambiguous. Trimming removed 6 bases at V and 1 base at J, with 10 bases between. The CDR3 length is 14 residues. CDR1 and CDR2 from the germline V gene are SNHLY and FYNNEI. The CDR3 DNA is TGTGCCAGCAGCGAGGGCCGGAGCAATCAGCCCCAGCATTTT. Protein product: CASSEGRSNQPQHF.

The gene calls are TRBV5-1 and TRBJ2-3; 7 bases are a match to TRBD2. The CDR3 loop spans 13 amino acids. After removal of 2 bases from V and 4 bases from J, the junction contained 1 base not matched to a gene. Germline V lookup: CDR1 SGHRS, CDR2 YFSETQ. CDR3 bases: TGCGCCAGCAGCTTAGCGGGGTCAGATACGCAGTATTTT. It yields the protein CASSLAGSDTQYF.

This chain links TRBV5-1 with TRBJ2-1, with 11 bases matching TRBD2. V lost 2 bases to trimming and J lost 2 bases; unmatched junction nucleotides: 0. The CDR3 contains 15 residues. The germline V gene encodes CDR1 SGHRS and CDR2 YFSETQ. The CDR3 DNA reads as TGCGCCAGCAGCTTTAGCGGGGGGGCCTACAATGAGCAGTTCTTC. Its protein product is CASSFSGGAYNEQFF. Looking up the rest from reference TRBV5-1 and TRBJ2-1 gives the full variable domain: KAGVTQTPRYLIKTRGQQVTLSCSPISGHRSVSWYQQTPGQGLQFLFEYFSETQRNKGNFPGRFSGRQFSNSRSEMNVSTLELGDSALYLCASSFSGGAYNEQFFGPGTRLTVL.

The chain uses TRBV10-3 and TRBJ1-4; 9 positions match TRBD1. This CDR3 is 14 amino acids long. CDR1 is ENHRY and CDR2 is SYGVKD in the germline V gene. Trimming took 9 bases from V and 8 from J; bases not matched to a gene: 10. CDR3 loop: CAISGQGGGEKLFF. DNA for the CDR3: TGTGCCATTTCGGGACAGGGTGGAGGAGAAAAACTGTTTTTT.

The CDR3 DNA sequence: TGTGCCAGCAGCAAAGAAGGGCGGGCGCCGGAAAATGAGCAGTTCTTC. It is translated as CASSKEGRAPENEQFF. The rearrangement links TRBV21-1 to TRBJ2-1; TRBD2 is taken as the D call from the table, unchecked against the DNA. TRBV21-1 is described as a pseudogene. This CDR3 has 16 residues.

The V and J genes are TRBV28 and TRBJ1-2, with D possibly TRBD1 on 5 matching bases. The CDR3 consists of 17 residues. In germline, CDR1 is MDHEN, CDR2 SYDVKM. Trimming stripped 1 base from V and 7 bases from J, with 22 bases between. The CDR3 DNA follows: TGTGCCAGCAGTTTATCCCTGACAGCTTATTTCGTCGGTGGCTACACCTTC. Protein sequence: CASSLSLTAYFVGGYTF.

The genes are TRBV20-1 and TRBJ1-4; 11 positions match TRBD1. This CDR3 spans 15 amino acids. V shed 3 bases, J shed 8 bases, and the junction held 8 bases outside the gene matches. Germline V gives CDR1 DFQATT, CDR2 SNEGSKA (reference sequence). The CDR3 sequence: CSASLGQGVGEKLFF. The CDR3 nucleotides read TGCAGTGCTAGTCTGGGACAGGGGGTGGGGGAAAAACTGTTTTTT.

The chain couples TRBV10-1 to TRBJ1-2, with D perhaps matching TRBD1 (5 bases). There are 13 residues in the CDR3. V was cut by 3 bases and J by 4 bases, with 9 bases left in between. Germline lookup yields CDR1 WNHNN and CDR2 SYGVQD (reference sequence). CDR3 amino acids: CASSDETAYGYTF. Written as DNA, the CDR3 is TGCGCCAGCAGTGATGAGACAGCCTATGGCTACACCTTC.

The chain employs TRBV15 and TRBJ2-5; 9 bases match TRBD2. Per germline, CDR1 LNHNV and CDR2 YYDKDF (reference sequence). V lost 0 bases and J lost 3; bases outside the gene matches: 5. The CDR3 runs to 16 residues. CDR3 sequence reads: CATSREATSGKETQYF. For the CDR3, the DNA is TGTGCCACCAGCAGAGAAGCGACTAGCGGTAAAGAGACCCAGTACTTC.

V and J are TRBV9 and TRBJ2-7; D is undetermined. The germline V gene has CDR1 SGDLS and CDR2 YYNGEE. The CDR3 loop spans 14 amino acids. The germline V and J ends were trimmed by 1 base and 0 bases, with 8 bases remaining between them. CDR3 DNA sequence: TGTGCCAGCAGCGTAACGGGTACCTCCTACGAGCAGTACTTC. This codes for CASSVTGTSYEQYF.

This sequence joins TRBV6-1 and TRBJ1-4; D unclear. V dropped 3 bases and J dropped 4 bases, with 6 bases sitting between them. The CDR3 length is 13 residues. CDR1 and CDR2 from the germline V gene are MNHNS and SASEGT. The CDR3 nucleotides are TGTGCCAGCAGTGACGGGAGTAATGAAAAACTGTTTTTT. Its protein is CASSDGSNEKLFF.

CDR3 nucleotide sequence: TGTGCCAGCAGTGACCGGGGTAGGGTTGAGCAGTTCTTC. It is translated as CASSDRGRVEQFF. The J gene is TRBJ2-1, the V gene TRBV6-4; the D gene is possibly TRBD2 (5 bases). The V gene's germline CDR1 is MRHNA and CDR2 SNTAGT. The CDR3 length is 13 residues. Trimming cost V 2 bases and J 9 bases, with 11 bases left between them.

The chain couples TRBV19 to TRBJ1-5, with unresolved D. This CDR3 has 15 amino acids. Germline CDR1 reads LNHDA; CDR2 reads SQIVND (reference sequence). Trimming stripped 1 base from V and 4 bases from J, with 11 bases between. The CDR3 DNA is TGTGCCAGTAGTATAGTCCGGCGGGAGAATCAGCCCCAGCATTTT. It is translated as CASSIVRRENQPQHF.

The CDR3 sequence is CASRADFYTGELFF. The CDR3, as DNA: TGTGCCAGCAGGGCAGATTTTTACACCGGGGAGCTGTTTTTT. This chain joins TRBV7-2 and TRBJ2-2; no reliable D call. This CDR3 has 14 residues. The germline V gene encodes CDR1 SGHTA and CDR2 FQGNSA. Between the trimmed V and J ends, which lost 6 bases and 3 bases, there was a span of 11 bases.

The J gene is TRBJ2-1, the V gene TRBV2, with D possibly being TRBD2 (5 bases). Germline CDR1 SNHLY, CDR2 FYNNEI. The CDR3 is made up of 15 amino acids. V was cut by 6 bases and J by 3 bases, with 15 bases left in between. For the CDR3, the DNA is TGTGCCAGCAGCTCAACTAGGGATAACTACAATGAGCAGTTCTTC. It yields the protein CASSSTRDNYNEQFF.